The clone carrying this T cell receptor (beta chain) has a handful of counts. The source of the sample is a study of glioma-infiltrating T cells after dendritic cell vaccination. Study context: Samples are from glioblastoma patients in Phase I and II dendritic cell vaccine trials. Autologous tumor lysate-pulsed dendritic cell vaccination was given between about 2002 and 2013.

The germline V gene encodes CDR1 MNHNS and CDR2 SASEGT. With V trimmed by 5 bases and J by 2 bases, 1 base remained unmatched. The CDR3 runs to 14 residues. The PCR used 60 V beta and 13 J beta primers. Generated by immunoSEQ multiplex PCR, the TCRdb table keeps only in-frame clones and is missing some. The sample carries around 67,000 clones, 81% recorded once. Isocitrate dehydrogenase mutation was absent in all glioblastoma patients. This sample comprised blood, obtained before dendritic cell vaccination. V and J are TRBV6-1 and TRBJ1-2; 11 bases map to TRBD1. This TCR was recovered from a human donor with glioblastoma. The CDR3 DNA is TGTGCCAGCAGTCGGACAGGGGGCAACTATGGCTACACCTTC. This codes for CASSRTGGNYGYTF.